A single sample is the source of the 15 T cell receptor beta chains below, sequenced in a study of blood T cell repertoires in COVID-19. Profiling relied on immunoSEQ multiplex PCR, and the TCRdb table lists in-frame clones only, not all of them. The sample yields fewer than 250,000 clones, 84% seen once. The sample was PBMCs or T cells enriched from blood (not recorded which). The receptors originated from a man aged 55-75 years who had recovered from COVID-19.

CDR3 in amino acids: CASSLTGLPGETQYF. The CDR3, as DNA: TGTGCCAGCAGCTTAACCGGACTACCTGGGGAGACCCAGTACTTC. The V gene is TRBV7-3, the J gene TRBJ2-5; weak D call: TRBD2 (6 bases). The CDR3 runs 15 residues. Germline CDR1 SGHTA, CDR2 FQGTGA. Deletions cut 0 bases from V and 5 bases from J, with 13 bases between. The full variable domain, its missing parts supplied by reference TRBV7-3 and TRBJ2-5, is GAGVSQTPSNKVTEKGKYVELRCDPISGHTALYWYRQSLGQGPEFLIYFQGTGAADDSGLPNDRFFAVRPEGSVSTLKIQRTERGDSAVYLCASSLTGLPGETQYFGPGTRLLVL.

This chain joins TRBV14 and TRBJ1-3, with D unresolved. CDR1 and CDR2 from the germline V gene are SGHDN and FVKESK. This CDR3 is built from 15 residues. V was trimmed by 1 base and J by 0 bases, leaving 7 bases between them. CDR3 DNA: TGTGCCAGCAGCCAAGGGTTTAGCTCTGGAAACACCATATATTTT. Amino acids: CASSQGFSSGNTIYF.

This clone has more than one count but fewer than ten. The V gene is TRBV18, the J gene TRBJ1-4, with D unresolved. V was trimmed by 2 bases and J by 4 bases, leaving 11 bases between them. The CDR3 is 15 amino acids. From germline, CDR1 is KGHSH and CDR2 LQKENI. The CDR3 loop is CASSPVTAGNEKLFF. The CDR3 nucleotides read TGTGCCAGCTCACCAGTTACCGCGGGTAATGAAAAACTGTTTTTT.

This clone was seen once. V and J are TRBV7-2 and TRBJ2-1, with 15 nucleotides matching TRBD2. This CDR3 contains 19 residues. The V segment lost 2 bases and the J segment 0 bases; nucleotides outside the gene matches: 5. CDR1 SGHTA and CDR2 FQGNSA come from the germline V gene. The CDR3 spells CASSLYRTSGGGSYNEQFF. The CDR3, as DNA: TGTGCCAGCAGCTTATACCGGACTAGCGGGGGGGGCTCCTACAATGAGCAGTTCTTC.

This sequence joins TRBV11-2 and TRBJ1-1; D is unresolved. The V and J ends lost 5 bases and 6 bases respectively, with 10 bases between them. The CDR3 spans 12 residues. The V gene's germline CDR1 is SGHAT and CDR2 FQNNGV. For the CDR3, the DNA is TGTGCCAGCAGCGCGAGCTCCTCTGAAGCTTTCTTT. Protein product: CASSASSSEAFF. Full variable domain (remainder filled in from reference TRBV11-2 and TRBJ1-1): EAGVAQSPRYKIIEKRQSVAFWCNPISGHATLYWYQQILGQGPKLLIQFQNNGVVDDSQLPKDRFSAERLKGVDSTLKIQPAKLEDSAVYLCASSASSSEAFFGQGTRLTVV.

The CDR3 nucleotides read TGTGCCAGCTCACCACTACTAGCGGGGGGCGCTAGCACAGATACGCAGTATTTT. Translating gives CASSPLLAGGASTDTQYF. The rearrangement uses TRBV18 and TRBJ2-3, with TRBD2 matching 12 bases. This CDR3 has 18 residues. V shed 1 base and J 0 bases; nucleotides not matched to a gene: 5. In germline, CDR1 is KGHSH, CDR2 LQKENI.

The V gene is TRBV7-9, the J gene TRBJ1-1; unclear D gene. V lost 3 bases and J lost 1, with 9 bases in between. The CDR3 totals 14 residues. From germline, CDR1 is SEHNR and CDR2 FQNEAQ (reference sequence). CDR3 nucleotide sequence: TGTGCCAGCAGCTTGATGACTGGGAACACTGAAGCTTTCTTT. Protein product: CASSLMTGNTEAFF.

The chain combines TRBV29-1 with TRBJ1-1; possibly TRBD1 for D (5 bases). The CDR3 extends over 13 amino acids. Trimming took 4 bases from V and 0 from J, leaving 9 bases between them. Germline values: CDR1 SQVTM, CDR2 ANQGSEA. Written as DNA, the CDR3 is TGCAGCGTTGTTCAGGGTGTGAACACTGAAGCTTTCTTT. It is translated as CSVVQGVNTEAFF.

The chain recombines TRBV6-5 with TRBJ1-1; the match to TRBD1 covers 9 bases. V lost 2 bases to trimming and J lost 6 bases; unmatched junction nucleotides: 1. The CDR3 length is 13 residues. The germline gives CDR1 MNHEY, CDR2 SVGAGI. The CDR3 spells CASSYRTGAEAFF. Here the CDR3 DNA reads TGTGCCAGCAGTTACCGGACAGGGGCTGAAGCTTTCTTT.

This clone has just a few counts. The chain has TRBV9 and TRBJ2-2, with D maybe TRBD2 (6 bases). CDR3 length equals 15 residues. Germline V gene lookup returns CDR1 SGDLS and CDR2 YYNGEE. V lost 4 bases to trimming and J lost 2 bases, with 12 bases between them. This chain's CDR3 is CASSPPGVNTGELFF. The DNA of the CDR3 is TGTGCCAGCAGCCCACCGGGGGTAAACACCGGGGAGCTGTTTTTT.

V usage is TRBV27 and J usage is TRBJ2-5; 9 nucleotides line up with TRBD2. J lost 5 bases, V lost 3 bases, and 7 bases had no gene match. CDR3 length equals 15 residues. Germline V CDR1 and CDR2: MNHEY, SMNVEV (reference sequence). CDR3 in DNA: TGTGCCAGCAGTTTTGCGGGGGGGCCAAGCGAGACCCAGTACTTC. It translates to CASSFAGGPSETQYF.

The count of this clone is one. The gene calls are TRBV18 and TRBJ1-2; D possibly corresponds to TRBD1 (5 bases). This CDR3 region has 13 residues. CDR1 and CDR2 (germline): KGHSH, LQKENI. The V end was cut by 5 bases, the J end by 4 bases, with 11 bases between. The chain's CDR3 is CASSLQAPYGYTF. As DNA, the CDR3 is TGTGCCAGCTCATTACAGGCCCCCTATGGCTACACCTTC.

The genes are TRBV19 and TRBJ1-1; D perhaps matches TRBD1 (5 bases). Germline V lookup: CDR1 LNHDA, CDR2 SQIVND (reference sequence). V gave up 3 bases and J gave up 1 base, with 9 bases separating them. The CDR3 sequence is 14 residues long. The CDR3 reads CASSMGLENTEAFF. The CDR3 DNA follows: TGTGCCAGTAGTATGGGGCTAGAGAACACTGAAGCTTTCTTT.

In DNA form, the CDR3 reads TGTGCCATACAGACCTTCTCTGGAAACACCATATATTTT. It codes for CAIQTFSGNTIYF. The genes are TRBV7-8 and TRBJ1-3; D unresolved. The germline V and J ends were trimmed by 10 bases and 0 bases, with 10 bases remaining between them. Germline-derived CDR1 and CDR2 are SGHVS and FQNEAQ. The CDR3 spans 13 residues.

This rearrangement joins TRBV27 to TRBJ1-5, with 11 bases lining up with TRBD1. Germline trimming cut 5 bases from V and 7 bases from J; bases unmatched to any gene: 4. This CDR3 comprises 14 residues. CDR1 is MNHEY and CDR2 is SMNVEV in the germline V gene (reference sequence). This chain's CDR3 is CASSGTGGGQPQHF. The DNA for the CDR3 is TGTGCCAGCAGTGGGACAGGGGGAGGGCAGCCCCAGCATTTT.